This entry lists 29 T cell receptor beta chains sequenced from one sample in a study of blood T cell repertoires in COVID-19. TCRdb's copy holds only in-frame clones and misses some; the assay was immunoSEQ multiplex PCR. The sample lists about 190,000 clones; over 70% were seen once. Source material: peripheral blood. The receptor source for this set is a man aged 55-75 years with acute or convalescent COVID-19.

For the CDR3, the DNA is TGCGCCAGCAGCCAACTTAGCACAGATACGCAGTATTTT. It is translated as CASSQLSTDTQYF. The gene calls are TRBV4-1 and TRBJ2-3; unclear D gene. V gave up 2 bases and J gave up 0 bases, with 3 bases separating them. Germline V CDR1 and CDR2: MGHRA, YSYEKL. The CDR3 has 13 residues.

The V call is TRBV19, the J call TRBJ1-2, with 9 bases identical to TRBD1. Germline CDR1 LNHDA, CDR2 SQIVND (reference sequence). The CDR3 runs 18 residues. Trimming at V came to 1 base and at J to 7 bases, leaving 16 bases not matched to a gene. CDR3 residues: CASSIGGRGQGFSFGYTF. CDR3 bases: TGTGCCAGTAGTATAGGGGGCCGTGGACAGGGGTTCAGCTTTGGCTACACCTTC.

This clone was detected once. This chain connects TRBV9 to TRBJ1-4; 7 bases are a match to TRBD1. V dropped 4 bases and J dropped 4; count of bases not matched to a gene: 7. The CDR3 consists of 15 residues. Germline values: CDR1 SGDLS, CDR2 YYNGEE. The CDR3 here is CASSPGTASNEKLFF. The CDR3 nucleotides read TGTGCCAGCAGCCCGGGGACAGCCAGTAATGAAAAACTGTTTTTT.

This clone was picked up a small number of times. The same CDR3 also results from other DNA sequences found in this sample. This chain links TRBV20-1 with TRBJ1-1; D remains unclear. Trimming cost V 7 bases and J 1 base, with 7 bases left between them. CDR3 size: 11 residues. Germline assignment: CDR1 DFQATT and CDR2 SNEGSKA (reference sequence). Written as DNA, the CDR3 is TGCAGTGTCAGTGGGAACACTGAAGCTTTCTTT. It translates to CSVSGNTEAFF.

The rearrangement uses TRBV2 and TRBJ1-3; no clear D. Trimming removed 7 bases from V and 8 bases from J, with 21 bases in between. CDR1 SNHLY and CDR2 FYNNEI come from the germline V gene. This CDR3 contains 15 residues. CDR3 in DNA: TGTGCCAGCACCCTAACCGGCTTCCTGAGGGACACCATATATTTT. This encodes CASTLTGFLRDTIYF.

V and J are TRBV5-1 and TRBJ2-1; 10 nucleotides match TRBD2. CDR1 SGHRS and CDR2 YFSETQ come from the germline V gene. V lost 4 bases and J lost 4; bases outside the gene matches: 5. The CDR3 is made up of 15 amino acids. Written as DNA, the CDR3 is TGCGCCAGCAGCCAGGGACTAGCGCAGTACAATGAGCAGTTCTTC. This translates into CASSQGLAQYNEQFF.

The chain carries TRBV10-2 and TRBJ1-6; 7 bases are shared with TRBD1. Germline values: CDR1 WSHSY, CDR2 SAAADI. J gave up 6 bases and V 7 bases, and 3 bases lay outside the gene matches. CDR3 length: 13 residues. CDR3 protein: CASTEGANSPLHF. The CDR3 DNA follows: TGCGCCAGCACGGAGGGGGCTAATTCACCCCTCCACTTT.

This rearrangement joins TRBV6-5 to TRBJ1-5; D perhaps matches TRBD1 (5 bases). V was clipped by 0 bases and J by 3 bases, with 9 bases between them. This CDR3 has 15 amino acids. Per the germline V gene, CDR1 is MNHEY and CDR2 is SVGAGI. CDR3 sequence (DNA): TGTGCCAGCAGTTACTCGGGGCAGAACAATCAGCCCCAGCATTTT. The encoded protein is CASSYSGQNNQPQHF.

The chain has TRBV4-2 and TRBJ1-6; D gene uncertain. Germline-derived CDR1 and CDR2 are LGHNA and YNFKEQ. CDR3 length: 13 amino acids. Trimming left V 1 base short and J 7 bases short, with 5 bases between. CDR3 loop: CASSQGLNSPLHF. DNA for the CDR3: TGTGCCAGCAGCCAAGGTCTGAATTCACCCCTCCACTTT.

The chain links TRBV27 to TRBJ2-3, with D perhaps TRBD1 (5 bases). Trimming took 3 bases from V and 4 from J, leaving 14 bases between them. The CDR3 spans 15 residues. From germline, CDR1 is MNHEY and CDR2 SMNVEV (reference sequence). CDR3 residues: CASSFYFRVADTQYF. CDR3 sequence (DNA): TGTGCCAGCAGTTTTTATTTCAGGGTGGCAGATACGCAGTATTTT.

This chain joins TRBV7-3 and TRBJ2-1, with 7 bases aligning to TRBD2. The CDR3 covers 16 residues. The J segment lost 2 bases and the V segment lost 1 base, leaving 5 bases of the junction unmatched. The V gene's germline CDR1 is SGHTA and CDR2 FQGTGA. This CDR3 is CASSLMAGVPYNEQFF. CDR3 DNA sequence: TGTGCCAGCAGCTTAATGGCGGGAGTTCCCTACAATGAGCAGTTCTTC.

A few counts support this clone. The CDR3 bases are TGTGCCAGCAATCGGGGGGTCAATGAAAAACTGTTTTTT. Amino acid sequence: CASNRGVNEKLFF. The genes are TRBV12-3 or TRBV12-4 and TRBJ1-4; maybe TRBD1 (5 bases). V lost 7 bases and J 5 bases, leaving 11 bases between the germline ends. CDR3 length: 13 residues.

The chain joins TRBV6-5 to TRBJ1-1; 8 bases match TRBD1. Germline CDR1 MNHEY, CDR2 SVGAGI. The CDR3 consists of 13 residues. Trimming at V came to 8 bases and at J to 4 bases, leaving 6 bases not matched to a gene. CDR3 residues: CASVDRVATEAFF. CDR3 sequence (DNA): TGTGCCAGCGTGGACAGGGTGGCCACTGAAGCTTTCTTT.

The CDR3 DNA is TGTGCCAGCAGCCGTAGCGGGGGATGGCCCTACAATGAGCAGTTCTTC. Its protein product is CASSRSGGWPYNEQFF. The J gene is TRBJ2-1, the V gene TRBV6-2 or TRBV6-3; 9 bases align to TRBD2. CDR3 length: 16 amino acids. Germline V lookup: CDR1 MNHEY, CDR2 SVGEGT. V shed 6 bases and J 2 bases; nucleotides not matched to a gene: 8.

V usage is TRBV3-1 (or the pseudogene TRBV3-2) and J usage is TRBJ2-2; 7 bases agree with TRBD2. Germline assignment: CDR1 LGHDT and CDR2 YNNKEL (reference sequence). This CDR3 has 16 residues. The junction had 7 bases not matched to a gene; V was cut back by 5 bases and J by 1 base. The CDR3 loop is CASSAYGRKNTGELFF. In DNA, the CDR3 is TGTGCCAGCAGCGCATACGGGAGGAAGAACACCGGGGAGCTGTTTTTT.

The genes are TRBV7-9 and TRBJ2-1, with D tentatively TRBD1 (6 bases). V was trimmed by 3 bases and J by 4 bases, leaving 13 bases between them. The germline CDR1 and CDR2 sequences are SEHNR and FQNEAQ (reference sequence). The CDR3 runs 15 residues. The CDR3 sequence: CASSLKDRRYNEQFF. In DNA form, the CDR3 reads TGTGCCAGCAGCTTGAAGGACAGAAGATACAATGAGCAGTTCTTC.

This chain links TRBV6-2 or TRBV6-3 with TRBJ1-5; tentatively, D is TRBD1 (6 bases). Germline V gene sequence: CDR1 MNHEY, CDR2 SVGEGT. Trimming removed 6 bases from V and 0 bases from J, with 15 bases in between. This CDR3 has 16 residues. The CDR3 DNA sequence: TGTGCCAGCAGCTTCGGACAGAGCAATAGCAATCAGCCCCAGCATTTT. It yields the protein CASSFGQSNSNQPQHF.

The chain recombines TRBV4-1 with TRBJ2-3, with 10 bases lining up with TRBD2. V gave up 0 bases and J gave up 3 bases; unmatched junction bases: 6. The CDR3 totals 17 residues. Germline CDR1 MGHRA, CDR2 YSYEKL. CDR3 nucleotide sequence: TGCGCCAGCAGCCAAGATCGGGGTAGCGGGAGGACAGATACGCAGTATTTT. This translates into CASSQDRGSGRTDTQYF.

V is TRBV30 and J is TRBJ1-5; 8 bases align to TRBD1. J was trimmed by 6 bases and V by 3 bases; bases with no gene match: 4. Germline CDR1 reads GTSNPN; CDR2 reads SVGIG (reference sequence). The CDR3 sequence is 13 residues long. This CDR3 reads CAWSSGGSQPQHF. CDR3 sequence (DNA): TGTGCCTGGAGCTCAGGGGGCAGTCAGCCCCAGCATTTT.

The chain couples TRBV27 to TRBJ2-3, with TRBD2 identical over 16 bases. V dropped 3 bases and J dropped 6; count of bases not matched to a gene: 3. The CDR3 extends over 16 amino acids. Germline CDR1 reads MNHEY; CDR2 reads SMNVEV (reference sequence). Here the CDR3 reads CASSLGLAGGWDTQYF. In DNA form, the CDR3 reads TGTGCCAGCAGTTTGGGACTAGCGGGGGGGTGGGATACGCAGTATTTT.

The chain couples TRBV23-1 to TRBJ2-4; TRBD2 matches 7 bases. TRBV23-1 is noted as an ORF with a role that remains uncertain. This CDR3 comprises 16 residues. The V gene end was trimmed by 1 base and the J gene end by 8 bases; junction bases not matched to a gene: 11. The CDR3 region is CASSQFARGSVDIQYF. The CDR3 DNA is TGCGCCAGCAGTCAATTTGCGCGGGGGTCGGTAGACATTCAGTACTTC.

The count of this clone is one. The V call is TRBV4-1, the J call TRBJ2-1, with 7 positions matching TRBD2. Germline assignment: CDR1 MGHRA and CDR2 YSYEKL. Trimming took 0 bases from V and 4 from J; bases not matched to a gene: 6. The CDR3 is 16 residues long. The DNA for the CDR3 is TGCGCCAGCAGCCAAGAGGCACCGGGGGGTTACAATGAGCAGTTCTTC. Amino acid sequence: CASSQEAPGGYNEQFF.

V usage is TRBV5-6 and J usage is TRBJ1-6; 7 positions match TRBD1. CDR1 is SGHDT and CDR2 is YYEEEE in the germline V gene. The junction had 15 bases not matched to a gene; V was cut back by 5 bases and J by 10 bases. This CDR3 comprises 16 residues. The CDR3 region is CASRRQGMLADSPLHF. The CDR3 region has the DNA TGTGCCAGCAGACGACAGGGAATGTTAGCGGACTCACCCCTCCACTTT.

Turning to this clone: This same CDR3 is encoded by further DNA sequences in the sample. V and J are TRBV6-5 and TRBJ2-7, with 8 nucleotides matching TRBD2. The germline gives CDR1 MNHEY, CDR2 SVGAGI. Trimming removed 0 bases from V and 3 bases from J; junction bases left unmatched: 4. The CDR3 sequence is 15 residues long. CDR3 amino acids: CASSYSTGGDYEQYF. The CDR3 DNA reads as TGTGCCAGCAGTTACTCCACCGGGGGGGACTACGAGCAGTACTTC.

This rearrangement joins TRBV15 to TRBJ1-2, with 8 bases identical to TRBD1. The CDR3 is made up of 14 amino acids. With 5 bases clipped from V and 7 bases from J, the junction kept 9 bases outside the gene matches. The germline V gene encodes CDR1 LNHNV and CDR2 YYDKDF (reference sequence). In DNA form, the CDR3 reads TGTGCCACCAGCGGGCAGGGGGCGCTTGGTGGCTACACCTTC. Translation gives CATSGQGALGGYTF.

The gene calls are TRBV19 and TRBJ1-3; 10 nucleotides line up with TRBD1. Germline CDR1 and CDR2: LNHDA and SQIVND (reference sequence). Trimming removed 1 base from V and 2 bases from J; junction bases left unmatched: 2. This CDR3 region has 16 residues. CDR3 protein: CASSIGQGAPGNTIYF. The CDR3 nucleotides read TGTGCCAGTAGTATAGGACAGGGGGCGCCTGGAAACACCATATATTTT.

The chain links TRBV5-1 to TRBJ1-3; no clear D gene. The V gene's germline CDR1 is SGHRS and CDR2 YFSETQ. The V end was cut by 4 bases, the J end by 0 bases, with 20 bases between. The CDR3 covers 18 residues. CDR3 bases: TGCGCCAGCAGCGATAGCGTGAGGGAGCGTTTCTCTGGAAACACCATATATTTT. It encodes CASSDSVRERFSGNTIYF.

In this sample, this clone turned up once. V usage is TRBV7-6 and J usage is TRBJ1-2, with D unclear. Looked up from germline, CDR1 is SGHVS and CDR2 is FNYEAQ. The V end was cut by 1 base, the J end by 3 bases, with 12 bases between. CDR3 length equals 15 residues. The CDR3 reads CASSLVVGAHYGYTF. The DNA for the CDR3 is TGTGCCAGCAGCTTAGTGGTGGGAGCCCACTATGGCTACACCTTC.

V gene TRBV9 combines with J gene TRBJ2-1; a weak D match, TRBD2 (5 bases). V was pared by 3 bases and J by 4 bases, with 11 bases between. Germline CDR1 and CDR2: SGDLS and YYNGEE. The CDR3 has 14 residues. The CDR3 is CASSARTEYNEQFF. The DNA for the CDR3 is TGTGCCAGCAGCGCCCGGACTGAATACAATGAGCAGTTCTTC.